Below are 5 T cell receptor beta chains sequenced from a single sample in a study of cytomegalovirus exposure and HLA in healthy donors. This PCR relied on a set of 60 Vbeta primers and 13 Jbeta primers. Only in-frame clones appear in the TCRdb table, and some are missing; sequencing was by immunoSEQ multiplex PCR. Counted here are 150,000 to 200,000 clones, about 76% occurring once; the ten biggest clones make up about 1.4%. Sequenced: PBMCs. The receptor set was obtained from a woman between 45 and 65 years old in good health and CMV-seronegative.

This chain connects TRBV5-4 to TRBJ1-2; 9 nucleotides align to TRBD1. The ends lost 0 bases at V and 12 bases at J; junction bases unmatched: 18. CDR1 is SGHNT and CDR2 is YYREEE in the germline V gene (reference sequence). The length of the CDR3 is 17 residues. The chain's CDR3 is CASSLASTGGRPRSDTF. CDR3 bases: TGTGCCAGCAGCTTGGCCTCAACAGGGGGCCGGCCTCGGTCCGACACCTTC.

The chain employs TRBV6-5 and TRBJ1-2, with 7 bases fitting TRBD1. Germline assignment: CDR1 MNHEY and CDR2 SVGAGI. Losses at the gene ends were 6 bases for V and 3 bases for J; bases not matched to a gene: 7. The CDR3 runs 14 residues. The CDR3 loop reads CASSRGTAHYGYTF. In nucleotides, the CDR3 is TGTGCCAGCAGCAGAGGGACAGCCCACTATGGCTACACCTTC.

The V and J genes are TRBV11-2 and TRBJ2-7, with 8 bases identical to TRBD2. In germline, CDR1 is SGHAT, CDR2 FQNNGV. The CDR3 is 15 amino acids. V shed 2 bases, J shed 6 bases, and the junction held 9 bases outside the gene matches. This CDR3 reads CASSLHSGKGVEQYF. In DNA, the CDR3 is TGTGCCAGCAGCTTACATAGCGGGAAAGGGGTCGAGCAGTACTTC.

The chain combines TRBV6-6 with TRBJ1-5; the match to TRBD1 covers 9 bases. Germline loops: CDR1 MNHNY, CDR2 SVGAGI (reference sequence). Unmatched junction bases numbered 7, after V lost 6 bases and J lost 7 bases. The CDR3 loop spans 14 amino acids. The CDR3 spells CASSWDRDGQPQHF. CDR3 sequence (DNA): TGTGCCAGCAGCTGGGACAGGGACGGACAGCCCCAGCATTTT.

The chain links TRBV19 to TRBJ2-2; TRBD1 might be the D (5 bases). The CDR3 length is 15 residues. With 5 bases removed from V and 4 bases from J, the gap between germline ends came to 14 bases. Germline V gene data show CDR1 as LNHDA and CDR2 as SQIVND (reference sequence). DNA for the CDR3: TGTGCCAGTAGTCTTAACAGGATAAGCACCGGGGAGCTGTTTTTT. Its translation is CASSLNRISTGELFF.